This T cell receptor beta chain was sequenced for a study of blood T cell repertoires in COVID-19. The overall study: PBMCs, B-cell-depleted T cells, or T cells were the source of the cDNA or gDNA that made up the material.

CDR3 length: 15 residues. The germline gives CDR1 LGHNA, CDR2 YSLEER. V lost 4 bases, J lost 1 base, and 11 bases lay in between. Authors' methods: For nucleated cells, counts were estimated from reference gene primer amplification. Using immunoSEQ multiplex PCR, the repertoire was profiled, and TCRdb retains in-frame clones only, with some absent. V, J and clone size reflect that table, while D and trimming were determined from the DNA. The sample has 200,000 to 250,000 clones; approximately 78% are singletons. This sequence was found in a woman older than 75 with COVID-19, enrolled during active disease. The V call is TRBV4-3, the J call TRBJ1-5; D is unclear. Sequenced material: peripheral blood. CDR3 sequence: CASSRTLGSNQPQHF. DNA for the CDR3: TGCGCCAGCAGCCGTACCCTCGGGAGCAATCAGCCCCAGCATTTT.